Listed here is a single T cell receptor beta chain. Other DNA sequences in the same sample also yield this CDR3. These data are taken from a study of cytomegalovirus exposure and HLA in healthy donors. CDR1 is MNHNY and CDR2 is SVGAGI in the germline V gene (reference sequence). V was clipped by 6 bases and J by 2 bases, with 14 bases between them. This CDR3 contains 14 residues. Researchers ran the PCR with 60 Vbeta and 13 Jbeta primers. TCRdb keeps only in-frame clones here, not all; method: immunoSEQ multiplex PCR. The sample gives 100,000 to 130,000 clones, 60% to 80% of which show up once; approximately 2% is in the top ten.

This chain joins TRBV6-6 and TRBJ2-7; D might be TRBD1 (6 bases). Sequencing used PBMCs. This TCR derives from a man between 18 and 29 years old in good health and CMV-seronegative. DNA for the CDR3: TGTGCCAGCAGCCCAACGACAGGTGCCTACGAGCAGTACTTC. Amino acid sequence: CASSPTTGAYEQYF.